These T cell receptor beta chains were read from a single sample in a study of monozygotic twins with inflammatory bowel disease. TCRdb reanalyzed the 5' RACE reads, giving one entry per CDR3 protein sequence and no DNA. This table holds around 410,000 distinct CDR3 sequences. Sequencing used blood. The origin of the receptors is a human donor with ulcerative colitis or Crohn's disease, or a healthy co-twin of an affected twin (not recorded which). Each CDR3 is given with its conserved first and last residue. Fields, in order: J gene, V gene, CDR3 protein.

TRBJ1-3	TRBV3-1	CASSQVSGNTIYF
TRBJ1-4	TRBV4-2	CASSPRNGRGEEKLFF
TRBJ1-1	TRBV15	CATSRDLSAEAFF
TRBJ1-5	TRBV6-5	CASSCSRDQPQHF
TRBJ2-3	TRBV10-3	CAISEKTAGGFSDTQYF
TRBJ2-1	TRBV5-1	CASSWGNEQFF
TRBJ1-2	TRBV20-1	CSARSGGGLGYGYTF
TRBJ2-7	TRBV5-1	CASSLATSGTYEQYF
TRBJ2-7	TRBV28	CASGMDFTWEQYF
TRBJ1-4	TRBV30	CAGQGATNEKLFF
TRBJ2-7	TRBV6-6	CASSPPGTGREQYF
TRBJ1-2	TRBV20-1	CSAFRTNNYGYTF
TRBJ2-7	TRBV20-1	CSARTSENYEQYF
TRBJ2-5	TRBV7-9	CASSPWTGYEETQYF
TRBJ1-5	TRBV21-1	CASSQGCSLVVSNQPQHF
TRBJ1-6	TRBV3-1	CASSQEPRGSPDSPLHF
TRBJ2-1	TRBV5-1	CASTETSGLNEQFF
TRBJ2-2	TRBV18	CASSPQTDNTGELFF
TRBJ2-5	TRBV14	CASSQVKPDQETQYF
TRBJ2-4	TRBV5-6	CASSLQGVGDIQYF
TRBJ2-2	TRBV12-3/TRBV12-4	CASSLSGGGDTGELFF
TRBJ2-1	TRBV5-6	CASSSVFAGGPLNEQFF
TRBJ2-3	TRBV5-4	CASSLALGRGQRDTQYF
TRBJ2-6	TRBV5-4	CASLPSSGRASGANVLTF
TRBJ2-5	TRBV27	CASSLPPRYLETQYF
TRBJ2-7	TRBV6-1	CASRLTFGSEQYF
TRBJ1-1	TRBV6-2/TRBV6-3	CASSYSDRGGTEAFF
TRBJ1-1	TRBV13	CASRKEKLEAFF
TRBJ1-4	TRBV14	CASSQGTTTNEKLFF
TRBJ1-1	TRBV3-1	CASNLGDTEAFF
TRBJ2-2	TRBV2	CASSAQGGSGGELFF
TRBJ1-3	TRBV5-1	CASSSGGGSSGNTIYF
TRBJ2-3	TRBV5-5	CASSTTGPGRTDTQYF
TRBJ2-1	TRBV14	CASSQEWGGEQFF
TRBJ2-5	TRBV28	CASTLGGGLYQETQYF
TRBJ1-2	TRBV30	CAWSPATYGYTF
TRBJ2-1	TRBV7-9	CASSLPTTNEQFF
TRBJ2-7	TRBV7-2	CASSLVGPGEQYF
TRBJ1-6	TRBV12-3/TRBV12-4	CASSLRWDRGTRPNRYSPLHF
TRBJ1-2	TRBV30	CAWRGIAKTYGYTF
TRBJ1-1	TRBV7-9	CASSSNSASNTEAFF
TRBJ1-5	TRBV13	CASSLGGQGKNQPQHF
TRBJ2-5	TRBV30	CAWGEDRAETQYF
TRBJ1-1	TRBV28	CASSGGRVGEAFF
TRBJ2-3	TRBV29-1	CSALLDRAGTDTQYF
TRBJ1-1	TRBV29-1	CSVDLQGGGPEAFF
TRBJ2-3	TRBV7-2	CASSFSKSDTQYF
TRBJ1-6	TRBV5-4	CASSRDGLRSPLHF
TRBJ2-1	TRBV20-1	CSAKGPVKAQFF
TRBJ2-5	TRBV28	CASSTSGWGQETQYF
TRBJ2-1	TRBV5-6	CASSLGLSGSDGEQFF
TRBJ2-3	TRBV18	CASSLGIQGRDTQYF
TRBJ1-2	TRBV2	CASRGPRTGLGYTF
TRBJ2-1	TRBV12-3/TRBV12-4	CASSFTGLAGVGQFF